The 2 T cell receptor beta chains below were found in one sample sequenced in a study of blood T cell repertoires in COVID-19. Using immunoSEQ multiplex PCR, the repertoire was profiled, and TCRdb retains in-frame clones only, with some absent. The table includes about 110,000 clones, under 90% detected once. Sequencing input: peripheral blood. These receptors all come from a woman aged 55-69 years with acute or convalescent COVID-19.

The V call is TRBV28, the J call TRBJ2-1, with no clear D. The CDR3 has 12 amino acids. The germline V gene encodes CDR1 MDHEN and CDR2 SYDVKM. The ends were cut back, 1 base at V and 4 bases at J, with 2 bases in the middle. The CDR3 here is CASSLSYNEQFF. DNA of the CDR3: TGTGCCAGCAGTTTATCGTACAATGAGCAGTTCTTC.

This clone appeared a few times. The rearrangement links TRBV21-1 to TRBJ2-2; TRBD2, the table's D call, was not compared with the DNA. TRBV21-1 is a known pseudogene. CDR3 length: 15 amino acids. CDR3 protein: CASSKAWRETGELFF. The CDR3 DNA reads as TGTGCCAGCAGCAAAGCTTGGAGGGAGACCGGGGAGCTGTTTTTT.